Each of the 16 T cell receptor beta chains below was sequenced from the same sample in a study of STAT5B mutations in CD4+ large granular lymphocyte leukemia. The assay was immunoSEQ multiplex PCR, and TCRdb's table has in-frame clones only and misses some. The table shows about 40,000 clones, with approximately 84% occurring only once. Sequencing was done on a sample of CD4+ T cells from blood buffy coats. The receptor set was obtained from a human donor in good health.

The gene calls are TRBV4-1 and TRBJ2-7, with 7 bases fitting TRBD1. The CDR3 loop spans 15 amino acids. Trimming took 0 bases from V and 3 from J; bases not matched to a gene: 5. Germline CDR1 and CDR2: MGHRA and YSYEKL. The DNA for the CDR3 is TGCGCCAGCAGCCAAGAGGGGTCAGGGGGCTACGAGCAGTACTTC. Translation: CASSQEGSGGYEQYF.

The V and J genes are TRBV30 and TRBJ2-3, with D unresolved. The CDR3 contains 15 residues. V lost 2 bases and J lost 2, with 14 bases in between. Germline V gives CDR1 GTSNPN, CDR2 SVGIG (reference sequence). DNA for the CDR3: TGTGCCTGGAGTAAGACTCAAGGCGTCACAGATACGCAGTATTTT. Amino acids: CAWSKTQGVTDTQYF.

V and J are TRBV30 and TRBJ2-3, with no clear D. Germline V CDR1 and CDR2: GTSNPN, SVGIG (reference sequence). The CDR3 loop spans 12 amino acids. V lost 3 bases to trimming and J lost 3 bases, with 7 bases between them. The CDR3 DNA follows: TGTGCCTGGAGCCTTAGTACAGATACGCAGTATTTT. Residues: CAWSLSTDTQYF.

The CDR3 DNA reads TGTGCCAGCAGACTAGCGGGAGCCTACGAGCAGTACTTC. This gives the protein CASRLAGAYEQYF. The chain links TRBV6-5 to TRBJ2-7; 11 positions agree with TRBD2. CDR1 MNHEY and CDR2 SVGAGI come from the germline V gene. V gave up 6 bases and J gave up 2 bases; unmatched junction bases: 0. CDR3 length equals 13 residues.

This clone was found a few times. This chain links TRBV7-2 with TRBJ2-7; D ambiguous. Trimming took 4 bases from V and 0 from J, leaving 16 bases between them. The CDR3 is made up of 16 amino acids. The V gene's germline CDR1 is SGHTA and CDR2 FQGNSA. The CDR3 sequence: CASSSNGPMSSYEQYF. CDR3 nucleotide sequence: TGTGCCAGCAGCTCCAATGGTCCAATGAGCTCCTACGAGCAGTACTTC.

The chain uses TRBV28 and TRBJ2-7, with D unclear. The V end lost 8 bases, the J end lost 6 bases, and 20 bases lay between the germline ends. The CDR3 contains 14 residues. Germline V CDR1 and CDR2: MDHEN, SYDVKM. CDR3: CASHEVPGAGEQYF. CDR3 nucleotide sequence: TGTGCCAGCCATGAAGTCCCTGGCGCAGGCGAGCAGTACTTC.

The chain links TRBV7-2 to TRBJ2-3; 9 nucleotides match TRBD1. Germline CDR1 and CDR2: SGHTA and FQGNSA. The CDR3 runs to 14 residues. Unmatched junction bases numbered 2, after V lost 6 bases and J lost 1 base. The CDR3 spells CASRRQGGTDTQYF. For the CDR3, the DNA is TGTGCCAGCAGAAGACAGGGGGGCACAGATACGCAGTATTTT.

J is TRBJ1-4 and V is TRBV6-1; TRBD1 is a possible D gene (6 bases). With 0 bases removed from V and 8 bases from J, the gap between germline ends came to 13 bases. This CDR3 region has 15 residues. The germline gives CDR1 MNHNS, CDR2 SASEGT. The CDR3 region has the DNA TGTGCCAGCAGTGAAGCAGGGGGGTCGTGGGAAAAACTGTTTTTT. This codes for CASSEAGGSWEKLFF.

There are a few counts of this clone. CDR3 in amino acids: CATTGADYEQYF. The DNA of the CDR3 is TGTGCCACTACAGGGGCAGACTACGAGCAGTACTTC. The chain joins TRBV6-5 to TRBJ2-7, with 7 bases aligning to TRBD1. CDR3 length equals 12 residues. CDR1 MNHEY and CDR2 SVGAGI come from the germline V gene. V lost 10 bases and J lost 3; bases outside the gene matches: 6.

CDR3 residues: CASRPGGSSYEQYF. DNA for the CDR3: TGTGCCAGCAGGCCGGGAGGGAGCTCCTACGAGCAGTACTTC. V gene TRBV7-6 combines with J gene TRBJ2-7; 8 bases line up with TRBD2. Germline lookup yields CDR1 SGHVS and CDR2 FNYEAQ. The CDR3 has 14 residues. Trimming removed 6 bases from V and 0 bases from J; junction bases left unmatched: 4.

The chain has TRBV4-2 and TRBJ2-1; 9 bases are shared with TRBD2. This CDR3 comprises 17 residues. After removal of 4 bases from V and 8 bases from J, the junction contained 15 bases not matched to a gene. Germline V lookup: CDR1 LGHNA, CDR2 YNFKEQ. The CDR3 loop is CASSPAPASGMLDEQFF. Here the CDR3 DNA reads TGTGCCAGCAGCCCGGCCCCCGCTAGCGGGATGTTAGATGAGCAGTTCTTC.

This clone was counted once. This chain joins TRBV10-3 and TRBJ2-2; either TRBD1 or TRBD2 may supply D (5 bases each). Germline lookup yields CDR1 ENHRY and CDR2 SYGVKD. Trimming cost V 6 bases and J 0 bases, with 14 bases left between them. This CDR3 is built from 16 residues. The DNA of the CDR3 is TGTGCCATCAGCGATACCGGGGCCGCGAACACCGGGGAGCTGTTTTTT. Its translation is CAISDTGAANTGELFF.

This chain uses TRBV15 with TRBJ2-7, with 7 nucleotides matching TRBD2. From germline, CDR1 is LNHNV and CDR2 YYDKDF (reference sequence). The length of the CDR3 is 16 residues. Trimming at V came to 0 bases and at J to 6 bases, leaving 11 bases not matched to a gene. The CDR3 region is CATSRDLKRDVLEQYF. CDR3 DNA sequence: TGTGCCACCAGCAGAGATCTCAAGCGGGACGTGCTCGAGCAGTACTTC.

The V and J genes are TRBV18 and TRBJ2-3; TRBD1 aligns across 7 bases. Trimming took 1 base from V and 2 from J; bases not matched to a gene: 3. Looked up from germline, CDR1 is KGHSH and CDR2 is LQKENI. The CDR3 loop spans 15 amino acids. As DNA, the CDR3 is TGTGCCAGCTCACCACAGGGGGCAAACACAGATACGCAGTATTTT. Protein: CASSPQGANTDTQYF.

V is TRBV6-4 and J is TRBJ2-1; a possible D gene is TRBD2 (6 bases). The CDR3 runs 16 residues. The V gene's germline CDR1 is MRHNA and CDR2 SNTAGT. V was cut by 3 bases and J by 7 bases, with 19 bases left in between. CDR3 in amino acids: CASSEGLGTPRNEQFF. DNA of the CDR3: TGTGCCAGCAGTGAGGGATTAGGGACTCCGAGGAATGAGCAGTTCTTC.

The genes are TRBV10-3 and TRBJ2-7; D might be TRBD1 or TRBD2, each matching 6 bases. Trimming left V 10 bases short and J 2 bases short, with 18 bases between. The CDR3 is made up of 14 amino acids. Germline-derived CDR1 and CDR2 are ENHRY and SYGVKD. CDR3 DNA: TGTGCCAGCCGCAAGAGGGGGGAACCCTACGAGCAGTACTTC. This translates into CASRKRGEPYEQYF.